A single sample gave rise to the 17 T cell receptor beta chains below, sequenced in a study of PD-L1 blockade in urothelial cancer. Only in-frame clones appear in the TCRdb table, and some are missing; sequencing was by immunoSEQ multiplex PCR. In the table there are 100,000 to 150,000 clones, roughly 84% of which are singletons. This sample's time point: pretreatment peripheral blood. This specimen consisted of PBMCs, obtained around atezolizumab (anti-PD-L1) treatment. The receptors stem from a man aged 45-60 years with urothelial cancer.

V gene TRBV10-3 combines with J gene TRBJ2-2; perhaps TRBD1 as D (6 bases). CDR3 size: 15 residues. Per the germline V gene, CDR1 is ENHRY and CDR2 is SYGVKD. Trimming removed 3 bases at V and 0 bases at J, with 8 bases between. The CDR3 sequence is CAISESGANTGELFF. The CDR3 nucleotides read TGTGCCATCAGTGAATCAGGGGCGAACACCGGGGAGCTGTTTTTT.

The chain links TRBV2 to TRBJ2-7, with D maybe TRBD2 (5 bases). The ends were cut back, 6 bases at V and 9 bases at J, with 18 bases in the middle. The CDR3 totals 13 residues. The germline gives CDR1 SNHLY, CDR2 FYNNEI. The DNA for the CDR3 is TGTGCCAGCAGGAGCGGACCGTATGAGAGGCAGTACTTC. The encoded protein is CASRSGPYERQYF.

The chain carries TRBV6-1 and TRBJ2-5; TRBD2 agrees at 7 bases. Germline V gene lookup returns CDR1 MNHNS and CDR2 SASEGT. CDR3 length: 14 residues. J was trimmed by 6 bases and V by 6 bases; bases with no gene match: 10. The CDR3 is CASSPSGTFKTQYF. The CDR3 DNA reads TGTGCCAGCAGCCCGAGCGGGACTTTCAAGACCCAGTACTTC.

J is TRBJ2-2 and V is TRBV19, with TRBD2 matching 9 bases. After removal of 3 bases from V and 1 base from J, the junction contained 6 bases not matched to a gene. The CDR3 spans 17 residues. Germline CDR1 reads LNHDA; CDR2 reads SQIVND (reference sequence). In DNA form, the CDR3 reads TGTGCCAGTAGTATCCAAAGACTAGCGGAGAACACCGGGGAGCTGTTTTTT. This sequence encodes CASSIQRLAENTGELFF.

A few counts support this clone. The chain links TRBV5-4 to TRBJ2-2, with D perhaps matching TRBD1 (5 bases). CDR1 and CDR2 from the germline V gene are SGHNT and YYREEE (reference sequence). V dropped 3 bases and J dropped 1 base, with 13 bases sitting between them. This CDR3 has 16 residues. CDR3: CASSSRSGQNTGELFF. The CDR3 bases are TGTGCCAGCAGCTCCCGATCCGGACAGAACACCGGGGAGCTGTTTTTT.

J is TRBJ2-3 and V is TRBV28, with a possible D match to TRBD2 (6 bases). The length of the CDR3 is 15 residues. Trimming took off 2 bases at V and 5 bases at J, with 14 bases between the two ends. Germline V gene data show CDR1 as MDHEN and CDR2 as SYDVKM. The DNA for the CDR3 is TGTGCCAGCAGTTTAGCGGGACCGTCCATAGATACGCAGTATTTT. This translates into CASSLAGPSIDTQYF.

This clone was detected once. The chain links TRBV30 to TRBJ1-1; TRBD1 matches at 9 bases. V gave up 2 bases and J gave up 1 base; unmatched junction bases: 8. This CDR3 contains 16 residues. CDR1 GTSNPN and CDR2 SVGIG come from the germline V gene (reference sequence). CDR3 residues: CAWSFTGTGWNTEAFF. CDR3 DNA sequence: TGTGCCTGGAGTTTTACCGGGACAGGGTGGAACACTGAAGCTTTCTTT.

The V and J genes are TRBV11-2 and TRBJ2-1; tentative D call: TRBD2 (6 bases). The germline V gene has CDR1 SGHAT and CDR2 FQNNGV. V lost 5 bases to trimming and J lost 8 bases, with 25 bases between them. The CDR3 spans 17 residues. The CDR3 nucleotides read TGTGCCAGCAGCCCCGGGACTTTAGAGGCCATATGGGATGAGCAGTTCTTC. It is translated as CASSPGTLEAIWDEQFF.

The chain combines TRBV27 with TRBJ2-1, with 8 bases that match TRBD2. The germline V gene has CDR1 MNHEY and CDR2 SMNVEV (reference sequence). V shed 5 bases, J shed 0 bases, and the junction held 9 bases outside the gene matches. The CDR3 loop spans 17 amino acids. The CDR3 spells CASSPRLATYSYNEQFF. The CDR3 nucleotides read TGTGCCAGCAGTCCGAGACTAGCGACTTACTCCTACAATGAGCAGTTCTTC.

The CDR3 sequence is CASRKEGNTIYF. In nucleotides, the CDR3 is TGTGCCAGCAGGAAAGAGGGAAACACCATATATTTT. V and J are TRBV28 and TRBJ1-3, with D unclear. Germline V gene sequence: CDR1 MDHEN, CDR2 SYDVKM. Trimming left V 6 bases short and J 4 bases short, with 7 bases between. This CDR3 region has 12 residues.

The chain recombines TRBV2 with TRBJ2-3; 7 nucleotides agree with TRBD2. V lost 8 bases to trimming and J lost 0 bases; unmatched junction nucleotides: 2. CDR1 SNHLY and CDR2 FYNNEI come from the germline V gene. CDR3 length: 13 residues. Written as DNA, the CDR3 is TGTGCCAGCTGGGGAGGGAGCACAGATACGCAGTATTTT. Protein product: CASWGGSTDTQYF.

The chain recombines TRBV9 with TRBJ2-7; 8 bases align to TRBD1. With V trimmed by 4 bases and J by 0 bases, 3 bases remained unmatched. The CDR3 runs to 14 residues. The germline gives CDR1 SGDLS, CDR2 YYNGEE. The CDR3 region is CASSTGQASYEQYF. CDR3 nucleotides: TGTGCCAGCAGCACGGGACAGGCCTCCTACGAGCAGTACTTC.

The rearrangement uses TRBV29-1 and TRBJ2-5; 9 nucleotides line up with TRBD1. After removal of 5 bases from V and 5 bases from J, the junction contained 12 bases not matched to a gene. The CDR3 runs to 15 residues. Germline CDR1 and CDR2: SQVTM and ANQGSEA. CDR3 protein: CSVRRDRDLLETQYF. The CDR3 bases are TGCAGCGTTAGGCGGGACAGGGACCTATTGGAGACCCAGTACTTC.

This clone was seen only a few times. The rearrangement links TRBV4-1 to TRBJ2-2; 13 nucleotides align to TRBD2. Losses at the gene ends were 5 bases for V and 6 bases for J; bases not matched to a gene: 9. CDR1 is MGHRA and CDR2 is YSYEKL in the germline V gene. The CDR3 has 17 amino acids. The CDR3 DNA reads TGCGCCAGCAGCACCCCCCGGACTAGCGGGAGTGCCGGGGAGCTGTTTTTT. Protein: CASSTPRTSGSAGELFF.

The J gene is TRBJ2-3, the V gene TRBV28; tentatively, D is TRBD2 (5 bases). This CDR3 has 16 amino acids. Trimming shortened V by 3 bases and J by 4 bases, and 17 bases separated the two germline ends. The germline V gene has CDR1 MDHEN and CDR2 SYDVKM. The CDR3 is CASSFSRGEIADTQYF. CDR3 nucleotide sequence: TGTGCCAGCAGTTTCTCTCGGGGAGAGATCGCAGATACGCAGTATTTT.

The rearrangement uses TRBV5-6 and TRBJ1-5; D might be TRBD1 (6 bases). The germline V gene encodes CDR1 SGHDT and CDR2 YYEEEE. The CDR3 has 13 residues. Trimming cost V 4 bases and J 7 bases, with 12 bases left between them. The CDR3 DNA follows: TGTGCCAGCAGCCAGGGGCGTTACCAGCCCCAGCATTTT. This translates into CASSQGRYQPQHF.

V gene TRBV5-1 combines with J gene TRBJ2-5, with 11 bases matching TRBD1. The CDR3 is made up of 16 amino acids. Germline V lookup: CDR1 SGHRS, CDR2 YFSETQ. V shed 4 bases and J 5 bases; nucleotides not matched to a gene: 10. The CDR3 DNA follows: TGCGCCAGCAGCCTGGGAGGACAGGGGGCTTTGGAGACCCAGTACTTC. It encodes CASSLGGQGALETQYF.